This T cell receptor beta chain was retrieved from a study of blood T cell repertoires in COVID-19 (dated by TCRdb to 2020 to 2021). About the study as a whole: The collaborator samples originated in the United States, Italy and Spain and spanned the acute and convalescent phases of COVID-19. The samples were drawn from the first 160 participants of the ongoing ImmuneRACE study and from 950 to 1,500 subjects provided by 6 global collaborators. The repertoires were made available in a free public database intended to serve as a resource for research on the immune response to SARS-CoV-2. The sample metadata nearly always contained a de-identified subject ID, COVID-19 status, age in years and sex. Where HLA class I and class II types were available, the types were taken from metadata supplied by the sample provider, not from assay-based typing. The dataset comprised deeply sampled blood TCRbeta repertoires from subjects exposed to, actively infected with, or recovered from COVID-19. The prospective study material was composed of cDNA or gDNA derived from T cells, B-cell-depleted T cells, or PBMCs. Broad study findings and their caveats: The amount of clinical and demographic metadata varied by source and participant and was provided uncurated.

Whole blood was collected in K2EDTA tubes by collaborating institutions according to the institutions' own protocols. For TCRbeta analysis, collaborators shipped samples as frozen whole blood, isolated PBMCs, or DNA extracted from either of those sample types. TCRbeta CDR3 regions were amplified from genomic DNA by means of the immunoSEQ Assay, a bias-controlled multiplex PCR. For the original study's pipeline: The number of nucleated cells in each sample was estimated from the amplification of reference gene primers within the assay. To quantify the absolute abundance of each unique TCRbeta CDR3 rearrangement, sequence reads were collapsed and filtered. For each sample, productive Simpson clonality was calculated by taking the square root of Simpson's diversity index across productive rearrangements. As stored in TCRdb, this immuneACCESS dataset retains in-frame rearrangements with V and J assigned. A fraction of the clones does not appear; measured against another copy, unresolved V genes explain less than half of the discrepancy, and the remainder lacks a known reason. V, J and clone size were drawn from that table, and D and trimming were deduced from the DNA. The sample yields about 70,000 clones; about four fifths were counted once. Clones ranked in the top ten supply about 6% of the sample.

The V end loses 10 bases and the J end loses 2 bases, and a stretch of 20 bases separates them. From the cysteine through the phenylalanine, the CDR3 covers 15 amino acids. The DNA shown is the 45-base CDR3, in frame from base 1. The germline V gene encodes CDR1 MNHEY and CDR2 SVGAGI. Concerning this clone itself: Its antigen specificity is not known. Base qualities are missing; no much larger clone stands one base away.

This TCR came from a woman aged 55 to 70 with acute or convalescent COVID-19. Here the chain combines TRBV6-5 and TRBJ1-2, with the identity of the D gene unclear. Specimen: peripheral blood. The base sequence is TGTGCCAACACGGTGGGAGGATACCTGAACTATGGCTACACCTTC. This gives the protein CANTVGGYLNYGYTF.